This TCR beta chain was sequenced for a study of ipilimumab plus nivolumab after autologous stem cell transplantation. Study at large: A median of roughly 8 nivolumab and 4 to 6 ipilimumab doses were given.

There are 16 residues in the CDR3. V lost 3 bases, J lost 4 bases, and 16 bases lay in between. The germline V gene encodes CDR1 SGHAT and CDR2 FQNNGV. Produced via immunoSEQ multiplex PCR; TCRdb's table is partial and in-frame only. Of some 44,000 clones listed, more than 70% were seen once; the top ten hold approximately 0.83%. Sequencing used PBMCs, obtained in a trial of ipilimumab plus nivolumab as post-transplant consolidation. The chain links TRBV11-2 to TRBJ2-1, with D possibly TRBD2 on 7 matching bases. The receptor comes from a male donor with multiple myeloma. DNA for the CDR3: TGTGCCAGCAGCTTGGGGGGGGCCCATTTTTACAATGAGCAGTTCTTC. This translates into CASSLGGAHFYNEQFF.